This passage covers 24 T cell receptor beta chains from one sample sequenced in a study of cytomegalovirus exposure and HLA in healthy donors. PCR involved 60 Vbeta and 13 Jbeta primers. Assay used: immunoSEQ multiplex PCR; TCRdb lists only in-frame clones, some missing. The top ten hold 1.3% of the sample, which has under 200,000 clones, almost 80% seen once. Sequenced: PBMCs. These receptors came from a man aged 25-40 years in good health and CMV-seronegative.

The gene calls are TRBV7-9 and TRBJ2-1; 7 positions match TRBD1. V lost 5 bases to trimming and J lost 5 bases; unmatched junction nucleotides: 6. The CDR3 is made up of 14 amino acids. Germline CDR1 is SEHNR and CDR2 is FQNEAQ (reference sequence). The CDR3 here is CASSQIGQDNEQFF. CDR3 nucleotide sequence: TGTGCCAGCAGCCAGATCGGACAGGACAATGAGCAGTTCTTC.

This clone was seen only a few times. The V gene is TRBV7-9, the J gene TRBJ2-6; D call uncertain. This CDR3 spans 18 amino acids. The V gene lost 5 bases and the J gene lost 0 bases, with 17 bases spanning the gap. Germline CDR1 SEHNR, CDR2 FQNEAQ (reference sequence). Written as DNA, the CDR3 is TGTGCCAGCAGCCCCACCAATGGAGCTTACTCTGGGGCCAACGTCCTGACTTTC. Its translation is CASSPTNGAYSGANVLTF.

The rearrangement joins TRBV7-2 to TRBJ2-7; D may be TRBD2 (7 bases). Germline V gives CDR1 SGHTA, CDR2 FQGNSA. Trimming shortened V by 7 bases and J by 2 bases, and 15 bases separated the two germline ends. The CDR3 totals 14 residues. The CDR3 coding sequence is TGTGCCAGCAATAGTGGGGGGGCCCCCTACGAGCAGTACTTC. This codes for CASNSGGAPYEQYF.

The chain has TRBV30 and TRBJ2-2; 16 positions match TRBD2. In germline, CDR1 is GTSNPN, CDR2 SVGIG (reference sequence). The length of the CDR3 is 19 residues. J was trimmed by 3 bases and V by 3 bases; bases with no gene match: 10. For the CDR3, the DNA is TGTGCCTGGAGCCCCTTGGGACTAGCGGGGGGGTCCCACACCGGGGAGCTGTTTTTT. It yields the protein CAWSPLGLAGGSHTGELFF.

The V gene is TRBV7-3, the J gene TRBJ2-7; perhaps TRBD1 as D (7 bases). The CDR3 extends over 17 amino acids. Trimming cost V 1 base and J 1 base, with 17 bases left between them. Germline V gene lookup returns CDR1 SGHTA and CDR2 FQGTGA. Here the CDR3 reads CASSLRGGTDSSYEQYF. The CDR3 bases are TGTGCCAGCAGCTTAAGGGGCGGGACAGACTCATCCTACGAGCAGTACTTC.

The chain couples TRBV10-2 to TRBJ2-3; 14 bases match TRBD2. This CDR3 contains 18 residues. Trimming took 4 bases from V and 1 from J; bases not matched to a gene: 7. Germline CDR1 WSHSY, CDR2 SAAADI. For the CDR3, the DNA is TGCGCCAGCAGTGCCGGGACTAGCGGGGGCCGGGGCACAGATACGCAGTATTTT. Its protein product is CASSAGTSGGRGTDTQYF.

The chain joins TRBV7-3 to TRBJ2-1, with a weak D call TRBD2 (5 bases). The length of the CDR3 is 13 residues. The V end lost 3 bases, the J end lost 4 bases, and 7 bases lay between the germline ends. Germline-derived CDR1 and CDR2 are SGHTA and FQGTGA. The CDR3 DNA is TGTGCCAGCAGCTTTAGCGCATACAATGAGCAGTTCTTC. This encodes CASSFSAYNEQFF.

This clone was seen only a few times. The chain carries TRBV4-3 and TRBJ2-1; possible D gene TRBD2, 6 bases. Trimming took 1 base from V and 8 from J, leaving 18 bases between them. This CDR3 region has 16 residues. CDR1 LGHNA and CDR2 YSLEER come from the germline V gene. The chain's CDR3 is CASSQGTGGDSDEQFF. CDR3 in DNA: TGCGCCAGCAGCCAAGGGACCGGGGGTGACAGCGATGAGCAGTTCTTC.

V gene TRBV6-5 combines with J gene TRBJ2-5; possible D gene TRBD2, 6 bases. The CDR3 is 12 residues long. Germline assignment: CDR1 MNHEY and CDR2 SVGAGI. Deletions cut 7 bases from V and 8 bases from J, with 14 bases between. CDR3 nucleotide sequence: TGTGCCAGCACCCGGGCCGGGAGCACCCAGTACTTC. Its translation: CASTRAGSTQYF.

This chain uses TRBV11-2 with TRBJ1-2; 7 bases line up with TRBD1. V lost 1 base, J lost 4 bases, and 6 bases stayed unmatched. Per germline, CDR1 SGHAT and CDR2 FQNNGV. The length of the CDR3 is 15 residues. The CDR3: CASSLGRGQTYGYTF. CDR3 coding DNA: TGTGCCAGCAGCTTAGGCCGGGGACAGACCTATGGCTACACCTTC. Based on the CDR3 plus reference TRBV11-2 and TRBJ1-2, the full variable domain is EAGVAQSPRYKIIEKRQSVAFWCNPISGHATLYWYQQILGQGPKLLIQFQNNGVVDDSQLPKDRFSAERLKGVDSTLKIQPAKLEDSAVYLCASSLGRGQTYGYTFGSGTRLTVV.

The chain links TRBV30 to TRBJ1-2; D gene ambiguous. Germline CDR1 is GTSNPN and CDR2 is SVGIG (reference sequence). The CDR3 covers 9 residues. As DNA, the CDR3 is TGTGCGATTAGCTATGGCTACACCTTC. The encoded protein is CAISYGYTF. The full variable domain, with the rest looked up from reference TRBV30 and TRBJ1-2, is SQTIHQWPATLVQPVGSPLSLECTVEGTSNPNLYWYRQAAGRGLQLLFYSVGIGQISSEVPQNLSASRPQDRQFILSSKKLLLSDSGFYLCAISYGYTFGSGTRLTVV.

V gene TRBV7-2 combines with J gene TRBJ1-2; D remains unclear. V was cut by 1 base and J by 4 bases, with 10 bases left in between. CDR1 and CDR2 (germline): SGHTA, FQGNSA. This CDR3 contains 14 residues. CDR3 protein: CASSLDEGGYGYTF. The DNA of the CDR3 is TGTGCCAGCAGCTTAGACGAGGGTGGCTATGGCTACACCTTC.

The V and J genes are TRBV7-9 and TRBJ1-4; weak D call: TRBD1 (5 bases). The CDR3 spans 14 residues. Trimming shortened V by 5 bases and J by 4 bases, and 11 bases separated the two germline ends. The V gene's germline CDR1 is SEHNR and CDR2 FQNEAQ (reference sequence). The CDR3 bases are TGTGCCAGCAGCCCGGGACTGAGTAATGAAAAACTGTTTTTT. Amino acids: CASSPGLSNEKLFF.

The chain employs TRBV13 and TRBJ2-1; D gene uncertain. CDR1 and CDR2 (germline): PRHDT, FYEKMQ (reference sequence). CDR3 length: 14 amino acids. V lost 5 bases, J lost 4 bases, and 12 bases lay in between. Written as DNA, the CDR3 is TGTGCCAGCAGCCCCTCCGTGGAGTACAATGAGCAGTTCTTC. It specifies CASSPSVEYNEQFF.

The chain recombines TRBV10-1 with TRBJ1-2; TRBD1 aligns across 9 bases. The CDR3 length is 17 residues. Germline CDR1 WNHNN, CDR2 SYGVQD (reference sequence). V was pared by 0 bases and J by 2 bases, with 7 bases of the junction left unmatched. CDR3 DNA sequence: TGCGCCAGCAGTGAGTCCCCCCGGACAGGGGCCAACTATGGCTACACCTTC. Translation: CASSESPRTGANYGYTF.

CDR3 amino acids: CATSSGLAGTYEQYF. The CDR3 bases are TGTGCCACCAGCAGTGGACTAGCGGGAACCTACGAGCAGTACTTC. The chain couples TRBV15 to TRBJ2-7; 12 bases are shared with TRBD2. V trimming: 3 bases; J trimming: 2 bases; junction bases outside the gene matches: 2. The CDR3 has 15 amino acids. CDR1 is LNHNV and CDR2 is YYDKDF in the germline V gene (reference sequence).

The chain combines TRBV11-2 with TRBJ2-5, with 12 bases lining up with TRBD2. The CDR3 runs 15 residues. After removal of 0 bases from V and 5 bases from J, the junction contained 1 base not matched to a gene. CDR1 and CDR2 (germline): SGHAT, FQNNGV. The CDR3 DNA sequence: TGTGCCAGCAGCTTAGACCTAGCGGGGGGGGAGACCCAGTACTTC. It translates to CASSLDLAGGETQYF.

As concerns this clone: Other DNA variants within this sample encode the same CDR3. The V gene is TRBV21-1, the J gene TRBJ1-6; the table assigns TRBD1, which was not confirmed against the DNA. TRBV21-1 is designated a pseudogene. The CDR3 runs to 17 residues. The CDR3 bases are TGTGCCAGCAGCCCCCCGGCAGGGGGTAATCATAATTCACCCCTTCACTTT. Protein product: CASSPPAGGNHNSPLHF.

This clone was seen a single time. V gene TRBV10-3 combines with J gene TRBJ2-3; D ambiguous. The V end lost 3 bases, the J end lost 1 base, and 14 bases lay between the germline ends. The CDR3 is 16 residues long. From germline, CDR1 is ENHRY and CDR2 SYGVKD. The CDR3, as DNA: TGTGCCATCAGTGACGATGCGAAAGTGGGCACAGATACGCAGTATTTT. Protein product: CAISDDAKVGTDTQYF.

The CDR3 region has the DNA TGCGCCAGCAGCCAAGAAGAGACAGGGAGTGAAAAACTGTTTTTT. Its protein is CASSQEETGSEKLFF. The chain uses TRBV4-1 and TRBJ1-4, with 7 bases fitting TRBD1. Trimming removed 0 bases from V and 7 bases from J; junction bases left unmatched: 5. This CDR3 contains 15 residues. Germline V lookup: CDR1 MGHRA, CDR2 YSYEKL.

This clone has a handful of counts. The CDR3 region has the DNA TGTGCCAGCAGTCTAGGGGTTAGGTATGAAAAACTGTTTTTT. It yields the protein CASSLGVRYEKLFF. This chain connects TRBV2 to TRBJ1-4; a possible D gene is TRBD1 (5 bases). CDR1 is SNHLY, CDR2 FYNNEI, per germline. The CDR3 is 14 amino acids. Trimming pared 5 bases from V and 6 bases from J, leaving 13 bases between.

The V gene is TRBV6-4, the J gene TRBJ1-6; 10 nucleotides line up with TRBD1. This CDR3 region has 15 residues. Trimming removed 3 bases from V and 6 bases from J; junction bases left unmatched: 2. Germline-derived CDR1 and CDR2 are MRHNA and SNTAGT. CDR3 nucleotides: TGTGCCAGCAGTGAACGGACAGGGGGTAATTCACCCCTCCACTTT. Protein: CASSERTGGNSPLHF.

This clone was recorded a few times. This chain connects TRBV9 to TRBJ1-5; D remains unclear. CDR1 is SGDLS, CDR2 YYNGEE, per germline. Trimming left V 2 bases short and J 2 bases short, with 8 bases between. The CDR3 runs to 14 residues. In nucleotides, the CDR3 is TGTGCCAGCAGCGTCGGGGAAGGCAATCAGCCCCAGCATTTT. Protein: CASSVGEGNQPQHF.

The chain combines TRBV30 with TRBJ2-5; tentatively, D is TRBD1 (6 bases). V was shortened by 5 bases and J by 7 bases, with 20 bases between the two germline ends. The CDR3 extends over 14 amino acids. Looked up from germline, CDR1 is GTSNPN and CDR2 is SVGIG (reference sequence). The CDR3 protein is CAWDGLQGPGTQYF. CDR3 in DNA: TGTGCCTGGGACGGATTACAGGGTCCAGGGACCCAGTACTTC.